These 30 T cell receptor beta chains share one sample of origin, sequenced in a study of regulatory T cells in long-lasting Graves disease. CDR3 regions were amplified by Arm-PCR using iRepertoire HTBI primers to build TCR beta libraries. TCRdb re-called the multiplex PCR reads through MiXCR, storing one row per CDR3 protein. The sample has roughly 410,000 distinct CDR3 sequences; approximately 15% are singletons. Time point reported: newly diagnosed GD, antithyroid drugs for less than 3 months. After RNA was extracted from PBMCs, the TCR library was made from it. This sample was shared with a second study, whose subject was T cells in Graves' hyperthyroidism and ophthalmopathy.

The specimen comprised peripheral blood mononuclear cells (PBMCs), sampled at new diagnosis, from a patient treated with antithyroid drugs. The receptors originated from a woman aged 35 to 49 with Graves disease.

This clonotype was counted at least ten times. The rearrangement joins TRBV27 to TRBJ1-5; 8 bases agree with TRBD1. V gave up 5 bases and J gave up 6 bases; unmatched junction bases: 15. The CDR3 runs to 17 residues. Germline loops: CDR1 MNHEY, CDR2 SMNVEV (reference sequence). The CDR3 sequence is CASSLTMTGVGVQPQHF. The CDR3, as DNA: TGTGCCAGCAGTCTAACGATGACAGGGGTGGGTGTTCAGCCCCAGCATTTT.

This clonotype was seen ten or more times. V and J are TRBV2 and TRBJ2-3; 10 bases map to TRBD2. Germline V gene data show CDR1 as SNHLY and CDR2 as FYNNEI. V lost 3 bases and J lost 2; bases outside the gene matches: 8. This CDR3 has 17 amino acids. CDR3 residues: CASSEGALAGYTDTQYF. In nucleotides, the CDR3 is TGTGCCAGCAGTGAGGGGGCACTAGCGGGGTACACAGATACGCAGTATTTT.

This clonotype was counted between two and nine times. The rearrangement joins TRBV19 to TRBJ1-5; D uncertain. V shed 5 bases and J shed 2 bases, with 16 bases lying between them. The germline CDR1 and CDR2 sequences are LNHDA and SQIVND (reference sequence). The CDR3 covers 16 residues. The CDR3 spells CASSRTRNFGNQPQHF. Here the CDR3 DNA reads TGTGCCAGTAGTCGGACCCGTAATTTTGGCAATCAGCCCCAGCATTTT.

In its sample, this clonotype was seen many times. The V call is TRBV13, the J call TRBJ2-7; no clear D. CDR1 and CDR2 from the germline V gene are PRHDT and FYEKMQ (reference sequence). The CDR3 has 14 amino acids. V was shortened by 5 bases and J by 6 bases, with 17 bases between the two germline ends. CDR3 coding DNA: TGTGCCAGCAGCCGCCGGGCCGGCATGGGCGAGCAGTACTTC. It translates to CASSRRAGMGEQYF.

V and J are TRBV20-1 and TRBJ2-5, with TRBD2 as a possible D gene (5 bases). V was clipped by 5 bases and J by 1 base, with 11 bases between them. The CDR3 extends over 13 amino acids. CDR1 and CDR2 (germline): DFQATT, SNEGSKA (reference sequence). The CDR3 sequence is CSAPGLIQETQYF. The CDR3 coding sequence is TGCAGTGCTCCCGGACTGATCCAAGAGACCCAGTACTTC.

This clonotype was detected many times. The rearrangement links TRBV27 to TRBJ1-1, with 9 bases matching TRBD1. V shed 7 bases and J 0 bases; nucleotides not matched to a gene: 3. Germline CDR1 and CDR2: MNHEY and SMNVEV (reference sequence). This CDR3 is built from 14 residues. The CDR3 sequence is CASNRGPMNTEAFF. The CDR3 DNA reads TGTGCCAGCAACAGGGGGCCGATGAACACTGAAGCTTTCTTT.

There are many counts of this clonotype. This chain uses TRBV24-1 with TRBJ2-5; 11 bases are shared with TRBD1. Germline V gives CDR1 KGHDR, CDR2 SFDVKD. Trimming took 3 bases from V and 7 from J; bases not matched to a gene: 6. This CDR3 comprises 15 residues. The CDR3 region has the DNA TGTGCCACCAGTGATCGGACAGGGGGCAGGGGGACCCAGTACTTC. Its translation is CATSDRTGGRGTQYF.

On this clonotype itself: Germline and junction disagree at one end, which may indicate a read error. The chain links TRBV14 to TRBJ2-5; TRBD2 matches at 12 bases. Germline CDR1 reads SGHDN; CDR2 reads FVKESK. The CDR3 has 15 residues. CDR3: CTSSKTSGRQETQYF. The CDR3 coding sequence is TGTACCAGCAGCAAGACTAGCGGGAGACAAGAGACCCAGTACTTC.

This clonotype has ten or more counts. The V and J genes are TRBV27 and TRBJ2-1, with 7 positions matching TRBD2. The V segment lost 5 bases and the J segment 0 bases; nucleotides outside the gene matches: 7. CDR1 is MNHEY, CDR2 SMNVEV, per germline (reference sequence). This CDR3 has 16 residues. CDR3 sequence: CASSQIAGNSYNEQFF. The DNA of the CDR3 is TGTGCCAGCAGTCAAATAGCGGGCAACTCCTACAATGAGCAGTTCTTC.

In regard to this clonotype: Only one base separates this from a far larger clonotype, so it likely reflects a read error. The genes are TRBV11-2 and TRBJ2-7, with TRBD1 matching over 10 bases. The germline gives CDR1 SGHAT, CDR2 FQNNGV. This CDR3 is 16 amino acids long. For the CDR3, the DNA is TGTGCCAGCAGCTTAGCCTCGGGACAGGGGTCCTGCGAGCAGTACTTC. Translation gives CASSLASGQGSCEQYF.

This clonotype occurred a few times. The V call is TRBV7-2, the J call TRBJ1-1; a weak D match, TRBD1 (5 bases). Germline V lookup: CDR1 SGHTA, CDR2 FQGNSA. There are 14 residues in the CDR3. V was trimmed by 3 bases and J by 5 bases, leaving 13 bases between them. The CDR3 coding sequence is TGTGCCAGCAGCTTGGGGTTTGGGGGTACTGAAGCTTTCTTT. As protein: CASSLGFGGTEAFF.

In this sample, this clonotype turned up many times. The rearrangement links TRBV24-1 to TRBJ1-1; D is undetermined. There are 15 residues in the CDR3. CDR1 is KGHDR and CDR2 is SFDVKD in the germline V gene. Trimming removed 7 bases at V and 3 bases at J, with 17 bases between. The CDR3 loop reads CATSPWGVLDTEAFF. As DNA, the CDR3 is TGTGCCACCAGCCCTTGGGGAGTGTTGGACACTGAAGCTTTCTTT.

The V and J genes are TRBV5-4 and TRBJ2-1, with unresolved D. Germline CDR1 reads SGHNT; CDR2 reads YYREEE (reference sequence). The CDR3 length is 15 residues. V was cut by 0 bases and J by 4 bases, with 11 bases left in between. In DNA form, the CDR3 reads TGTGCCAGCAGCTTGGTTTCGGGCCAGTACAATGAGCAGTTCTTC. The encoded protein is CASSLVSGQYNEQFF.

This clonotype showed up many times. The chain uses TRBV28 and TRBJ1-5; 9 nucleotides line up with TRBD1. The germline CDR1 and CDR2 sequences are MDHEN and SYDVKM. The CDR3 is 14 residues long. Unmatched junction bases numbered 6, after V lost 5 bases and J lost 7 bases. The CDR3 sequence: CASSGTGGRQPQHF. The CDR3 DNA follows: TGTGCCAGCAGTGGAACAGGGGGCAGGCAGCCCCAGCATTTT.

This clonotype was counted at least ten times. The chain recombines TRBV11-2 with TRBJ2-7, with a possible D match to TRBD1 (5 bases). Trimming took 4 bases from V and 3 from J, leaving 16 bases between them. CDR1 is SGHAT and CDR2 is FQNNGV in the germline V gene. The length of the CDR3 is 15 residues. The CDR3 loop is CASSSWTRSSYEQYF. CDR3 nucleotides: TGTGCCAGCAGCTCGTGGACAAGGTCGAGCTACGAGCAGTACTTC.

This clonotype showed up many times. J is TRBJ1-2 and V is TRBV12-3 or TRBV12-4, with 7 bases aligning to TRBD1. Trimming took 6 bases from V and 3 from J; bases not matched to a gene: 7. The CDR3 is made up of 14 amino acids. The CDR3 DNA reads TGTGCCAGCAGGAGACCCGGGACAGACTATGGCTACACCTTC. Amino acid sequence: CASRRPGTDYGYTF.

The chain employs TRBV11-1 and TRBJ2-7, with D possibly TRBD2 on 7 matching bases. The CDR3 contains 14 residues. Trimming cost V 1 base and J 2 bases, with 9 bases left between them. Looked up from germline, CDR1 is SGHAT and CDR2 is FQDESV (reference sequence). CDR3 bases: TGTGCCAGCAGCTTAGAAGGGGGGGCCTACGAGCAGTACTTC. Translation: CASSLEGGAYEQYF.

The chain uses TRBV28 and TRBJ1-5; tentatively, D is TRBD1 (6 bases). The CDR3 contains 11 residues. Germline loops: CDR1 MDHEN, CDR2 SYDVKM. Trimming removed 11 bases from V and 4 bases from J, with 9 bases in between. The CDR3 sequence is CAAGQNQPQHF. For the CDR3, the DNA is TGTGCCGCAGGACAGAATCAGCCCCAGCATTTT.

The V call is TRBV19, the J call TRBJ1-2; 7 bases map to TRBD1. CDR1 LNHDA and CDR2 SQIVND come from the germline V gene (reference sequence). The CDR3 loop spans 15 amino acids. The V and J ends lost 4 bases and 4 bases, in that order; junction bases with no gene match: 9. In DNA, the CDR3 is TGTGCCAGTAGTACCACTGGGACAGCCACCTATGGCTACACCTTC. Its protein is CASSTTGTATYGYTF.

In its sample, this clonotype was seen a few times. This rearrangement joins TRBV5-1 to TRBJ2-7; perhaps TRBD1 as D (6 bases). The CDR3 extends over 16 amino acids. CDR1 and CDR2 from the germline V gene are SGHRS and YFSETQ. The V and J ends lost 0 bases and 1 base respectively, with 14 bases between them. The CDR3 sequence is CASSLARDKPSYEQYF. The CDR3 DNA reads TGCGCCAGCAGCTTGGCCCGGGACAAACCTTCCTACGAGCAGTACTTC.

Many counts were recorded for this clonotype. The chain has TRBV2 and TRBJ1-4, with D tentatively TRBD1 (5 bases). V lost 3 bases, J lost 7 bases, and 15 bases lay in between. This CDR3 contains 15 residues. Germline V lookup: CDR1 SNHLY, CDR2 FYNNEI. The CDR3 region is CASSDPGKGSEKLFF. For the CDR3, the DNA is TGTGCCAGCAGTGACCCGGGGAAGGGGAGTGAAAAACTGTTTTTT. The whole variable domain, filled in from reference TRBV2 and TRBJ1-4, reads EPEVTQTPSHQVTQMGQEVILRCVPISNHLYFYWYRQILGQKVEFLVSFYNNEISEKSEIFDDQFSVERPDGSNFTLKIRSTKLEDSAMYFCASSDPGKGSEKLFFGSGTQLSVL.

In this sample, this clonotype turned up many times. The chain is built from TRBV7-8 and TRBJ2-3; 9 nucleotides match TRBD1. Trimming took 4 bases from V and 6 from J; bases not matched to a gene: 5. CDR3 size: 14 residues. CDR1 SGHVS and CDR2 FQNEAQ come from the germline V gene. CDR3 DNA sequence: TGTGCCAGCAGCTCCCGGGACAGGGAGGATACGCAGTATTTT. It yields the protein CASSSRDREDTQYF.

Only one count was recorded for this clonotype. The chain carries TRBV28 and TRBJ2-3, with D perhaps TRBD1 (5 bases). The CDR3 has 18 amino acids. Germline V CDR1 and CDR2: MDHEN, SYDVKM. V was pared by 4 bases and J by 0 bases, with 20 bases between. The CDR3, as DNA: TGTGCCAGCAGTTCACCCGCCGACAGCTCTACTAGCACAGATACGCAGTATTTT. This codes for CASSSPADSSTSTDTQYF.

The chain combines TRBV28 with TRBJ1-1, with TRBD1 identical over 10 bases. The CDR3 length is 18 residues. The germline CDR1 and CDR2 sequences are MDHEN and SYDVKM. The junction had 12 bases not matched to a gene; V was cut back by 1 base and J by 4 bases. DNA of the CDR3: TGTGCCAGCAGTTTATTCGAAATCGAGGGACAGGGGTCCACTGAAGCTTTCTTT. This codes for CASSLFEIEGQGSTEAFF.

V is TRBV10-3 and J is TRBJ2-7; TRBD1 matches 11 bases. The CDR3 runs to 13 residues. Germline V gives CDR1 ENHRY, CDR2 SYGVKD. Losses at the gene ends were 6 bases for V and 5 bases for J; bases not matched to a gene: 3. The CDR3 is CAIREGQGDEQYF. The CDR3 DNA sequence: TGTGCCATCAGGGAGGGACAGGGGGACGAGCAGTACTTC.

About this clonotype itself: A read error may explain this, as a much larger clone is one base away. The V call is TRBV24-1, the J call TRBJ1-4; 7 bases fit TRBD1. V gave up 8 bases and J gave up 8 bases; unmatched junction bases: 13. CDR1 and CDR2 (germline): KGHDR, SFDVKD. This CDR3 is 15 amino acids long. The CDR3 nucleotides are TGTGCCACCACTGAACCCGACAGGGTCAAGGAAAAACTGTTTTTT. Its translation: CATTEPDRVKEKLFF.

The rearrangement links TRBV11-3 to TRBJ2-5, with 8 bases fitting TRBD2. The J call is in doubt because the DNA end fits TRBJ2-1 better. Germline V gene data show CDR1 as SGHNT and CDR2 as YENEEA. The CDR3 is 17 amino acids. The CDR3 sequence is CASSQDPGGRTYNEQFF. In nucleotides, the CDR3 is TGTGCCAGCAGCCAAGATCCGGGAGGGAGAACCTACAATGAGCAGTTCTTC.

With respect to this clonotype: This may be a read error, as it is one base from a much larger clone. The missing conserved phenylalanine or tryptophan at the end of this CDR3 makes a read error likely. The gene calls are TRBV9 and TRBJ2-7; 11 bases fit TRBD2. The ends lost 2 bases at V and 5 bases at J; junction bases unmatched: 9. Germline V gene lookup returns CDR1 SGDLS and CDR2 YYNGEE. This CDR3 comprises 16 residues. The CDR3 reads CASSVDMGTSGNEQYY. The DNA for the CDR3 is TGTGCCAGCAGCGTCGACATGGGGACTAGCGGTAACGAGCAGTACTAC.

This clonotype was detected only a few times. V and J are TRBV20-1 and TRBJ2-1, with TRBD2 matching 11 bases. This CDR3 has 15 residues. V shed 0 bases, J shed 9 bases, and the junction held 7 bases outside the gene matches. Germline lookup yields CDR1 DFQATT and CDR2 SNEGSKA (reference sequence). DNA of the CDR3: TGCAGTGCTAGAGAATCAGGACTAGCGGGTGGTGAGCAGTTCTTC. This codes for CSARESGLAGGEQFF.

This clonotype was seen ten or more times. V is TRBV12-3 or TRBV12-4 and J is TRBJ2-5; D might be TRBD1 or TRBD2, each matching 6 bases. Trimming took off 8 bases at V and 2 bases at J, with 21 bases between the two ends. The CDR3 contains 16 residues. CDR3 protein: CASSGGTFAVQETQYF. For the CDR3, the DNA is TGTGCCAGCTCGGGCGGGACATTTGCCGTTCAAGAGACCCAGTACTTC.